This TCR beta chain was recorded in a study of CD8 T cells in ankylosing spondylitis. TCR beta libraries were made by quantitative 5'-RACE with molecular barcodes. TCRdb redid the calling of the 5' RACE reads with MiXCR, one entry per CDR3 protein. The data contain roughly 180,000 distinct CDR3 sequences, roughly 13% of them seen just once; the ten biggest clones take up approximately 15%. This clonotype occurred many times. Its antigen is not identified. CDR1 is MNHEY, CDR2 SMNVEV, per germline (reference sequence). Trimming cost V 5 bases and J 3 bases, with 11 bases left between them. The length of the CDR3 is 13 residues. Study outcomes and limitations: Some of the motif variants had earlier been found in reactive arthritis patients' fluid and blood. A TCR beta motif of about 8 highly homologous variants seemed to mark ankylosing spondylitis blood.

The source of this sequence is a male donor with ankylosing spondylitis or in good health (not recorded which). The V call is TRBV27, the J call TRBJ2-7; no firm D call. Input material: blood, either unsorted or a sorted T cell fraction (not recorded which). As DNA, the CDR3 is TGTGCCAGCAGTGTGACGGTGGACTACGAGCAGTACTTC. Protein sequence: CASSVTVDYEQYF.